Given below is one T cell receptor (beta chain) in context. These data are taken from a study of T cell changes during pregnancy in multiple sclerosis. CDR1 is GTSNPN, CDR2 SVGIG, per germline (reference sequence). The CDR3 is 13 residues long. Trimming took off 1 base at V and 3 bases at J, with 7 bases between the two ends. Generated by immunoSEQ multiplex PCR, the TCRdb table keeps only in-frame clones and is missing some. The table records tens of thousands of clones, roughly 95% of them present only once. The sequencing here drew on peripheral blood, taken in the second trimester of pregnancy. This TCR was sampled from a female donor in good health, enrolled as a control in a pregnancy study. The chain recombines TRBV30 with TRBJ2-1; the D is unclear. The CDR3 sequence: CAWSAQNYNEQFF. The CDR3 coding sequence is TGTGCCTGGAGTGCACAGAACTACAATGAGCAGTTCTTC.